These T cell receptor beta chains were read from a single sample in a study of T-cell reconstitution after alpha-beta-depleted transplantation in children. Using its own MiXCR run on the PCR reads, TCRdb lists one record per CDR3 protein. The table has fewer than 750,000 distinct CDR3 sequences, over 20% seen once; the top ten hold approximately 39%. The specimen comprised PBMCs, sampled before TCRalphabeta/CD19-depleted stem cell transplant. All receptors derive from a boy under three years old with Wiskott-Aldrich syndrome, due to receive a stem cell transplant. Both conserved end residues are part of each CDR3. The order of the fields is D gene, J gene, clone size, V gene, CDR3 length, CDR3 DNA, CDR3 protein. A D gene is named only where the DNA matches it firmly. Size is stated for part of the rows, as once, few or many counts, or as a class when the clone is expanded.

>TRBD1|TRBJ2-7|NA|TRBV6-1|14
TGTGCCAGCAGTCGCCCAGGGGGAACCTACGAGCAGTACTTC
CASSRPGGTYEQYF
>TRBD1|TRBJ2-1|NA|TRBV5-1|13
TGCGCCAGCAGCCAAAGGACAGGGGGCGAGCAGTTCTTC
CASSQRTGGEQFF
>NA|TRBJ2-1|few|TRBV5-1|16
TGCGCCAGCAGCTTGGAGGGCGGGACGGTTTACAATGAGCAGTTCTTC
CASSLEGGTVYNEQFF
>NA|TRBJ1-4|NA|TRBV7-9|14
TGTGCCAGCAGCTCGGGGCCTCCGGATGAAAAACTGTTTTTT
CASSSGPPDEKLFF
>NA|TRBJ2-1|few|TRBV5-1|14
TGCGCCAGCAGCTTACAGGGGACTAACAATGAGCAGTTCTTC
CASSLQGTNNEQFF
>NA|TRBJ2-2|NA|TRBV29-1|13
TGCAGCGTTGTCTCCGGGAACACCGGGGAGCTGTTTTTT
CSVVSGNTGELFF
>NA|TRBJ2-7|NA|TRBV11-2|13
TGTGCCAGCAGCTTAACCCACGAGTACGAGCAGTACTTC
CASSLTHEYEQYF
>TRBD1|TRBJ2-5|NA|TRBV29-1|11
TGCAGCGTTGGGACAGGGCGAACCCAGTACTTC
CSVGTGRTQYF
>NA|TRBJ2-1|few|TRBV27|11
TGTGCCAGCAGTACCCGGCAGGAGCAGTTCTTC
CASSTRQEQFF
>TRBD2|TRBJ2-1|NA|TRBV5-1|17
TGCGCCAGCAGCCCCCGGGGAGCGGGAGCTACCTACAATGAGCAGTTCTTC
CASSPRGAGATYNEQFF
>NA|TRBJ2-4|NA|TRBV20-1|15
TGCAGTGCTAGAGTATGGGGTCTCTCCAAAAACATTCAGTACTTC
CSARVWGLSKNIQYF
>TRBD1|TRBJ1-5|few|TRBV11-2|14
TGTGCCAGCAGCTTGGGACAGGATAATCAGCCCCAGCATTTT
CASSLGQDNQPQHF
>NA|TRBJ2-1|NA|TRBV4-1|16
TGCGCCAGCAGCCAAGAGCTGGTGGTGCCCTACAATGAGCAGTTCTTC
CASSQELVVPYNEQFF
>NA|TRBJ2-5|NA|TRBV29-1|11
TGCAGCGTTGTAGGGACGGAGACCCAGTACTTC
CSVVGTETQYF
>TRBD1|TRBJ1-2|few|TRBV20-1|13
TGCAGTGCTGGCGGGACAGGGGTGCGCGGCTACACCTTC
CSAGGTGVRGYTF
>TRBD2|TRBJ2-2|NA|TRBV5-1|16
TGCGCCAGCAGCTTGGCCCTAGCGGGGGACACCGGGGAGCTGTTTTTT
CASSLALAGDTGELFF
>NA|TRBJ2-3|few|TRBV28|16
TGTGCCAGCAGTGCTGACCCGGGACCGAGCACAGATACGCAGTATTTT
CASSADPGPSTDTQYF
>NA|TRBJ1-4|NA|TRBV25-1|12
TGTGCCAGCAGTGAAGGAGCAGCGAAACTGTTTTTT
CASSEGAAKLFF